This T cell receptor (beta chain) derives from a study of early T cells in non-severe SARS-CoV-2 infection. Background on the study: Chains from this unsorted whole-blood bulk RNA could not be paired.

V shed 4 bases and J shed 2 bases, with 14 bases lying between them. Germline V gives CDR1 SEHNR, CDR2 FQNEAQ (reference sequence). The CDR3 length is 15 residues. Separate cDNA molecules each had unique molecular identifiers attached to them. TCRdb redid the calling of the 5' RACE reads with MiXCR, one entry per CDR3 protein. Here the sample spans 40,000 to 60,000 distinct CDR3 sequences, about 6.3% being singletons. This clonotype showed up many times. Its matching antigen is unknown. Study results and limitations: VDJdb-based matching was biased toward anti-spike CD8 responses and missed private and CD4 specificities.

The sequence came from an adult who was a healthcare worker with PCR-confirmed SARS-CoV-2 infection or an uninfected control (not recorded which). The sequences come from whole blood, collected at baseline. The chain has TRBV7-9 and TRBJ1-2, with D possibly being TRBD1 (5 bases). CDR3 sequence (DNA): TGTGCCAGCAGCTCCCTACGGGGCGAGAACTATGGCTACACCTTC. This translates into CASSSLRGENYGYTF.